This is a list of T cell receptor beta chains from one sample in a study of control samples from healthy donors and cancer patients. Assay: immunoSEQ multiplex PCR; the TCRdb copy retains only in-frame clones and omits some. The repertoire holds about 92,000 clones, roughly four fifths seen once, with around 9.5% in the top ten. Sequenced material: blood. The receptors were sampled from a woman aged 55-70 years in good health. Both conserved end residues are part of each CDR3. A D gene is named only where the DNA matches it firmly. Some rows have no size entry. The others give once, few or many, or a class for an expanded clone.

>NA|TRBV19|NA|TRBJ1-3
CATYRDPGNTIYF
TGTGCCACCTACCGGGACCCTGGAAACACCATATATTTT
>NA|TRBV19|NA|TRBJ1-2
CASSIWGKYGYTF
TGTGCCAGTAGTATTTGGGGGAAATATGGCTACACCTTC
>NA|TRBV19|TRBD1|TRBJ2-7
CASSPGTGPYEQYF
TGTGCCAGTAGTCCCGGGACAGGGCCTTACGAGCAGTACTTC
>NA|TRBV6-5|NA|TRBJ1-4
CASSYSNQGGNEKLFF
TGTGCCAGCAGTTACTCGAACCAGGGTGGAAATGAAAAACTGTTTTTT
>NA|TRBV10-1|TRBD1|TRBJ1-2
CASSLDRVDGYTF
TGCGCCAGCAGTTTGGACAGGGTGGATGGCTACACCTTC
>NA|TRBV6-5|NA|TRBJ2-3
CASSYSLQITDTQYF
TGTGCCAGCAGTTACTCTTTACAGATCACAGATACGCAGTATTTT
>NA|TRBV5-6|TRBD1|TRBJ2-4
CASSRQGGNIQYF
TGTGCCAGCAGCCGACAGGGTGGAAACATTCAGTACTTC
>NA|TRBV10-2|TRBD1|TRBJ1-2
CASSPGTGVGGYTF
TGCGCCAGCAGCCCCGGGACAGGGGTGGGTGGCTACACCTTC
>NA|TRBV7-9|NA|TRBJ2-5
CASSPQETQYF
TGTGCCAGCAGCCCTCAAGAGACCCAGTACTTC
>NA|TRBV19|NA|TRBJ1-5
CASSAQRNSNQPQHF
TGTGCCAGTAGTGCCCAGAGGAATAGCAATCAGCCCCAGCATTTT
>NA|TRBV15|TRBD1|TRBJ2-5
CATSRDLGQVVEYF
TGTGCCACCAGCAGAGATCTGGGACAGGTGGTCGAGTACTTC
>once|TRBV18|NA|TRBJ1-1
CASSPPGDTEAFF
TGTGCCAGCTCACCACCGGGGGACACTGAAGCTTTCTTT
>NA|TRBV29-1|NA|TRBJ2-1
CSVLGGPVFYEQFF
TGCAGCGTTCTTGGGGGGCCGGTCTTTTATGAGCAGTTCTTC
>NA|TRBV9|TRBD2|TRBJ2-1
CASSTGLAGGYNEQFF
TGTGCCAGCAGCACCGGACTAGCGGGAGGATACAATGAGCAGTTCTTC
>NA|TRBV20-1|TRBD1|TRBJ1-6
CSASSGTGRSPLHF
TGCAGTGCTAGTTCCGGGACAGGGAGGTCACCCCTCCACTTT
>NA|TRBV2|NA|TRBJ2-2
CASSGLAGAGELFF
TGTGCCAGCAGTGGGCTAGCTGGTGCCGGGGAGCTGTTTTTT
>NA|TRBV21-1|NA|TRBJ1-5
CASSKGCWNCNQPQHF
TGTGCCAGCAGCAAAGGTTGCTGGAACTGCAATCAGCCCCAGCATTTT
>NA|TRBV19|NA|TRBJ2-2
CASSMGGNTGELFF
TGTGCCAGTAGTATGGGTGGAAACACCGGGGAGCTGTTTTTT
>NA|TRBV19|TRBD1|TRBJ1-1
CASSVTGGYTEAFF
TGTGCCAGTAGTGTTACAGGGGGTTATACTGAAGCTTTCTTT
>NA|TRBV7-9|TRBD1|TRBJ2-3
CASSLGTGSFDTQYF
TGTGCCAGCAGCCTCGGGACAGGGAGCTTCGATACGCAGTATTTT
>NA|TRBV15|NA|TRBJ2-7
CATSRDQRGGKDEQYF
TGTGCCACCAGCAGAGACCAAAGGGGAGGAAAGGACGAGCAGTACTTC
>NA|TRBV5-1|TRBD2|TRBJ2-2
CASETSASNTGELFF
TGCGCCAGCGAGACTAGCGCGTCGAACACCGGGGAGCTGTTTTTT
>NA|TRBV28|TRBD2|TRBJ2-5
CASSLFSGEATQYF
TGTGCCAGCAGTTTATTTAGCGGGGAAGCGACCCAGTACTTC
>once|TRBV19|NA|TRBJ2-3
CASSTGGGTDTQYF
TGTGCCAGTAGTACAGGGGGGGGCACAGATACGCAGTATTTT
>medium-sized|TRBV27|NA|TRBJ2-5
CASSLWGAGETQYF
TGTGCCAGCAGTTTATGGGGGGCGGGAGAGACCCAGTACTTC
>NA|TRBV18|TRBD2|TRBJ2-1
CASTRSGGAGNEQFF
TGTGCCAGCACGAGAAGCGGGGGGGCGGGCAATGAGCAGTTCTTC
>NA|TRBV5-3|NA|TRBJ2-5
CARSCPRRREETQYF
TGTGCCAGAAGTTGTCCCCGTAGGAGAGAAGAGACCCAGTACTTC
>NA|TRBV5-1|NA|TRBJ2-3
CASSPARTGETDTQYF
TGCGCCAGCAGCCCAGCCCGAACTGGGGAAACAGATACGCAGTATTTT
>NA|TRBV5-1|NA|TRBJ1-3
CASRRQVSGNTIYF
TGCGCCAGCCGCCGACAAGTCTCTGGAAACACCATATATTTT
>NA|TRBV4-1|TRBD1|TRBJ1-5
CASSQDGQGRSQPQHF
TGCGCCAGCAGCCAAGATGGACAGGGGAGATCACAGCCCCAGCATTTT
>NA|TRBV4-1|NA|TRBJ1-5
CASSQDNMRVGQPQHF
TGCGCCAGCAGCCAAGATAATATGAGGGTAGGTCAGCCCCAGCATTTT
>NA|TRBV2|NA|TRBJ1-3
CASTIEWTGNTIYF
TGTGCCAGCACAATTGAGTGGACTGGAAACACCATATATTTT
>NA|TRBV12-5|TRBD1|TRBJ2-1
CASALGTGPYNEQFF
TGTGCTAGTGCCTTGGGGACAGGACCTTACAATGAGCAGTTCTTC
>NA|TRBV4-2|TRBD2|TRBJ2-5
CASSLTSGRVGETQYF
TGTGCCAGCAGCCTGACTAGCGGGAGGGTGGGGGAGACCCAGTACTTC
>NA|TRBV4-3|NA|TRBJ2-3
CASSQGAQTDTQYF
TGCGCCAGCAGCCAGGGGGCGCAAACAGATACGCAGTATTTT
>NA|TRBV7-2|NA|TRBJ1-6
CASSLEGSPLHF
TGTGCCAGCAGCTTAGAGGGCTCACCCCTCCACTTT
>NA|TRBV7-2|TRBD2|TRBJ2-3
CASSPRWAGGRNTDTQYF
TGTGCCAGCAGCCCCCGGTGGGCGGGGGGGCGTAACACAGATACGCAGTATTTT
>NA|TRBV5-6|NA|TRBJ1-1
CASSQGRGYPEAFF
TGTGCCAGCAGCCAAGGCCGCGGGTACCCTGAAGCTTTCTTT
>NA|TRBV18|NA|TRBJ2-4
CASSHRGGAGNIQYF
TGTGCCAGCTCACATAGAGGGGGAGCGGGAAACATTCAGTACTTC
>once|TRBV3-1/TRBV3-2|NA|TRBJ1-1
CASSQAGSTEAFF
TGTGCCAGCAGCCAAGCGGGTTCGACTGAAGCTTTCTTT
>few|TRBV27|TRBD2|TRBJ2-3
CASSRGGADTQYF
TGTGCCAGCAGCCGGGGGGGCGCAGATACGCAGTATTTT
>NA|TRBV10-3|NA|TRBJ1-1
CAIRGQGNTEAFF
TGTGCCATCAGGGGTCAGGGGAACACTGAAGCTTTCTTT
>once|TRBV19|NA|TRBJ2-3
CASRDSPADTQYF
TGTGCCAGTCGCGACAGTCCGGCAGATACGCAGTATTTT
>once|TRBV28|NA|TRBJ1-5
CASPFRTVYSNQPQHF
TGTGCCAGCCCCTTCCGGACAGTCTATAGCAATCAGCCCCAGCATTTT
>few|TRBV3-1/TRBV3-2|NA|TRBJ1-3
CASSLQGGDTIYF
TGTGCCAGCAGCCTACAGGGTGGGGACACCATATATTTT
>NA|TRBV5-6|NA|TRBJ1-2
CASSPRTENYGYTF
TGTGCCAGCAGCCCTAGGACAGAAAACTATGGCTACACCTTC
>NA|TRBV6-5|NA|TRBJ2-1
CASMWERNEQFF
TGTGCCAGCATGTGGGAGAGGAATGAGCAGTTCTTC
>NA|TRBV6-6|NA|TRBJ1-5
CASLTGLNQPQHF
TGTGCCAGCCTGACTGGGTTGAATCAGCCCCAGCATTTT
>NA|TRBV7-8|TRBD2|TRBJ2-7
CASSPQLAGGPYEQYF
TGTGCCAGCAGCCCCCAACTAGCGGGGGGACCCTACGAGCAGTACTTC
>once|TRBV6-5|NA|TRBJ1-1
CASTPAMVSFEAFF
TGTGCCAGCACTCCTGCGATGGTTTCCTTTGAAGCTTTCTTT
>once|TRBV6-5|TRBD1|TRBJ2-1
CASSSGQVSNNEQFF
TGTGCCAGCAGTTCGGGACAGGTCTCCAACAATGAGCAGTTCTTC
>NA|TRBV29-1|NA|TRBJ2-1
CSVTLLVNEQFF
TGCAGCGTCACTCTACTAGTAAATGAGCAGTTCTTC
>NA|TRBV6-1|NA|TRBJ2-5
CASSADRDPPAETQYF
TGTGCCAGCAGTGCGGACCGGGACCCTCCTGCTGAGACCCAGTACTTC
>once|TRBV23-1|NA|TRBJ1-2
CASSQWVRNLMTNGGYTF
TGCGCCAGCAGTCAATGGGTACGGAATCTTATGACGAATGGAGGCTACACCTTC
>NA|TRBV2|TRBD2|TRBJ2-3
CASSPGGSTQYF
TGTGCCAGCAGCCCGGGGGGATCTACGCAGTATTTT